Listed below are T cell receptor beta chains from one sample, sequenced in a study of prognosis after radiotherapy for stage I lung cancer. TCRdb re-analysed the multiplex PCR reads in MiXCR, keeping a single row per CDR3 protein. This sample carries fewer than 50,000 distinct CDR3 sequences, roughly 25% of them seen once, and the ten largest clones take about 25%. Material: PBMCs, obtained before or after stereotactic body radiation therapy (not recorded which). The receptors originated from a donor over 45 with non-small cell lung cancer. Each CDR3 is given with its conserved first and last residue. Fields, in order: CDR3 protein, CDR3 DNA, CDR3 length, V gene, J gene, D gene, clone size. The D gene is left open where the match is weak. Clone size appears in some rows only: once, few, many, or a class for an expanded clone.

CDR3: CASSPNVGDTQYF; DNA: TGTGCCAGTAGTCCCAACGTAGGAGATACGCAGTATTTT; length: 13; V: TRBV19; J: TRBJ2-3; D: -; size: many
CDR3: CASSTSGQGRETQYF; DNA: TGTGCCAGCAGCACCTCGGGACAGGGACGAGAGACCCAGTACTTC; length: 15; V: TRBV9; J: TRBJ2-5; D: TRBD1; size: many
CDR3: CSAIGVEADTQYF; DNA: TGCAGTGCCATTGGGGTGGAGGCAGATACGCAGTATTTT; length: 13; V: TRBV20-1; J: TRBJ2-3; D: -; size: -
CDR3: CASSEGTLYNSPLHF; DNA: TGTGCCAGCAGTGAAGGGACATTGTATAATTCACCCCTCCACTTT; length: 15; V: TRBV6-1; J: TRBJ1-6; D: -; size: -
CDR3: CASSAPGSRFF; DNA: TGTGCCAGTAGTGCTCCGGGGTCTCGGTTCTTC; length: 11; V: TRBV19; J: TRBJ2-1; D: -; size: many
CDR3: CASSLGLAGGWEQFF; DNA: TGTGCCAGCAGCCTGGGACTAGCGGGAGGGTGGGAGCAGTTCTTC; length: 15; V: TRBV28; J: TRBJ2-1; D: TRBD2; size: medium-sized
CDR3: CASSYSGGHNNSPLHF; DNA: TGTGCCAGCAGTTACTCCGGGGGGCACAATAATTCACCCCTCCACTTT; length: 16; V: TRBV6-5; J: TRBJ1-6; D: -; size: many
CDR3: CASTGAEPRLSYNEQFF; DNA: TGTGCCAGTACTGGAGCGGAACCTCGCCTTTCCTACAATGAGCAGTTCTTC; length: 17; V: TRBV19; J: TRBJ2-1; D: -; size: many
CDR3: CASRSGTGDYGYTF; DNA: TGTGCCAGCAGGTCCGGGACAGGGGACTATGGCTACACCTTC; length: 14; V: TRBV6-1; J: TRBJ1-2; D: TRBD1; size: many
CDR3: CAINLSGNTEAFF; DNA: TGTGCCATCAACCTCAGCGGGAACACTGAAGCTTTCTTT; length: 13; V: TRBV27; J: TRBJ1-1; D: -; size: many
CDR3: CASSLRQGSYGYTF; DNA: TGTGCCAGCAGTTTACGACAGGGGTCCTATGGCTACACCTTC; length: 14; V: TRBV12-3/TRBV12-4; J: TRBJ1-2; D: TRBD1; size: medium-sized
CDR3: CASSLGAGGLTETQYF; DNA: TGTGCCAGCAGCTTAGGTGCGGGAGGGCTAACAGAGACCCAGTACTTC; length: 16; V: TRBV7-9; J: TRBJ2-5; D: TRBD2; size: many
CDR3: CASSSRDRGSEQYF; DNA: TGCGCCAGCAGCTCCCGGGACAGGGGGTCCGAGCAGTACTTC; length: 14; V: TRBV5-1; J: TRBJ2-7; D: TRBD1; size: many
CDR3: CASRQTGGEDTQYF; DNA: TGTGCCAGCAGACAAACAGGTGGGGAAGATACGCAGTATTTT; length: 14; V: TRBV11-2; J: TRBJ2-3; D: -; size: many
CDR3: CASSRFPPTATNDEQYF; DNA: TGCGCCAGCAGCCGATTTCCCCCAACGGCCACGAATGACGAGCAGTACTTC; length: 17; V: TRBV5-1; J: TRBJ2-7; D: -; size: -
CDR3: CASSQENNSPLHF; DNA: TGTGCCAGCAGCCAAGAGAATAATTCACCCCTCCACTTT; length: 13; V: TRBV3-1; J: TRBJ1-6; D: -; size: many
CDR3: CASSLRDTPTDTQYF; DNA: TGTGCCAGCAGCCTGAGGGACACCCCCACAGATACGCAGTATTTT; length: 15; V: TRBV6-1; J: TRBJ2-3; D: -; size: many
CDR3: CASSQVGLAEDNEQFF; DNA: TGCGCCAGCAGCCAAGTGGGACTAGCGGAAGACAATGAGCAGTTCTTC; length: 16; V: TRBV4-1; J: TRBJ2-1; D: TRBD2; size: many
CDR3: CSATTGTMVYEQFF; DNA: TGCAGTGCTACTACCGGGACTATGGTGTATGAGCAGTTCTTC; length: 14; V: TRBV20-1; J: TRBJ2-1; D: TRBD2; size: many
CDR3: CASSPRGSGENIQYF; DNA: TGTGCCAGCAGCCCCCGGGGTAGCGGTGAAAACATTCAGTACTTC; length: 15; V: TRBV7-9; J: TRBJ2-4; D: -; size: few
CDR3: CEAAGGPADTQYF; DNA: TGCGAAGCCGCGGGAGGGCCGGCGGATACGCAGTATTTT; length: 13; V: TRBV20-1; J: TRBJ2-3; D: TRBD2; size: many
CDR3: CASSPAGAGNTGELFF; DNA: TGTGCCAGCAGCCCGGCGGGAGCAGGGAACACCGGGGAGCTGTTTTTT; length: 16; V: TRBV6-2/TRBV6-3; J: TRBJ2-2; D: TRBD2; size: many
CDR3: CASSPGLAGGKNIQYF; DNA: TGTGCCAGCAGCCCAGGACTAGCGGGGGGCAAAAACATTCAGTACTTC; length: 16; V: TRBV7-9; J: TRBJ2-4; D: TRBD2; size: few
CDR3: CASSPQGSATNYGYTF; DNA: TGTGCCAGCAGCCCTCAAGGATCGGCTACTAACTATGGCTACACCTTC; length: 16; V: TRBV7-6; J: TRBJ1-2; D: -; size: many
CDR3: CASSLDTNTGELFF; DNA: TGTGCCAGCAGCTTGGACACTAACACCGGGGAGCTGTTTTTT; length: 14; V: TRBV5-4; J: TRBJ2-2; D: -; size: few
CDR3: CASSQGATGRDNSPLHF; DNA: TGTGCCAGCAGCCAAGGGGCTACGGGACGGGATAATTCACCCCTCCACTTT; length: 17; V: TRBV4-2; J: TRBJ1-6; D: -; size: many
CDR3: CASSVASGAGIWASQETQYF; DNA: TGTGCCAGCAGCGTAGCTTCGGGGGCAGGGATTTGGGCGTCCCAAGAGACCCAGTACTTC; length: 20; V: TRBV9; J: TRBJ2-5; D: -; size: many
CDR3: CASKLPGYTLYEQYF; DNA: TGTGCCAGTAAGCTTCCAGGGTACACGCTCTACGAGCAGTACTTC; length: 15; V: TRBV19; J: TRBJ2-7; D: -; size: many
CDR3: CASSYSFGTGAYEQYF; DNA: TGTGCCAGCAGTTACTCGTTCGGGACAGGGGCCTACGAGCAGTACTTC; length: 16; V: TRBV6-2/TRBV6-3; J: TRBJ2-7; D: TRBD1; size: many
CDR3: CASGEGGFHGYTF; DNA: TGTGCCAGCGGAGAAGGAGGGTTCCATGGCTACACCTTC; length: 13; V: TRBV12-3/TRBV12-4; J: TRBJ1-2; D: -; size: many
CDR3: CASSLSPRYSGNTIYF; DNA: TGTGCCAGCAGCTTGTCCCCACGTTACTCTGGAAACACCATATATTTT; length: 16; V: TRBV5-4; J: TRBJ1-3; D: -; size: -
CDR3: CASSPAPTRGTEAFF; DNA: TGTGCCAGCAGCCCAGCCCCTACGAGGGGAACTGAAGCTTTCTTT; length: 15; V: TRBV9; J: TRBJ1-1; D: -; size: many
CDR3: CASSALSSGNTIYF; DNA: TGTGCCAGCAGCGCGTTGAGTAGTGGAAACACCATATATTTT; length: 14; V: TRBV9; J: TRBJ1-3; D: -; size: many
CDR3: CSASGQVLTDTQYF; DNA: TGCAGTGCTTCGGGACAGGTGTTGACAGATACGCAGTATTTT; length: 14; V: TRBV20-1; J: TRBJ2-3; D: TRBD1; size: many
CDR3: CSAQNGSFYEQYF; DNA: TGCAGTGCCCAGAACGGGAGCTTCTACGAGCAGTACTTC; length: 13; V: TRBV20-1; J: TRBJ2-7; D: -; size: few
CDR3: CASSLGGSPIDTQYF; DNA: TGTGCCAGCAGCTTAGGCGGGAGTCCCATAGATACGCAGTATTTT; length: 15; V: TRBV7-9; J: TRBJ2-3; D: TRBD2; size: many
CDR3: CASSQQGVRNIQYF; DNA: TGTGCCAGCAGCCAACAAGGGGTTAGAAACATTCAGTACTTC; length: 14; V: TRBV3-1; J: TRBJ2-4; D: -; size: few
CDR3: CASSLTGQELNYGYTF; DNA: TGCGCCAGCAGCTTGACGGGACAGGAGCTAAACTATGGCTACACCTTC; length: 16; V: TRBV5-1; J: TRBJ1-2; D: TRBD1; size: many
CDR3: CASSTPGGGSNEKLFF; DNA: TGTGCCAGCAGCACCCCCGGGGGCGGGTCAAATGAAAAACTGTTTTTT; length: 16; V: TRBV28; J: TRBJ1-4; D: -; size: many
CDR3: CASSLAGRWIDTQYF; DNA: TGCGCCAGCAGCTTGGCTGGGCGTTGGATAGATACGCAGTATTTT; length: 15; V: TRBV5-1; J: TRBJ2-3; D: -; size: many
CDR3: CASSPQGRVSGYTF; DNA: TGTGCCAGCAGCCCACAGGGGAGGGTGAGTGGCTACACCTTC; length: 14; V: TRBV28; J: TRBJ1-2; D: TRBD1; size: many
CDR3: CASSQTGGYYGYTF; DNA: TGTGCCAGCAGCCAAACAGGGGGATACTATGGCTACACCTTC; length: 14; V: TRBV4-2; J: TRBJ1-2; D: TRBD1; size: many
CDR3: CASSFWTSITLGNYNEQFF; DNA: TGTGCCAGTAGTTTCTGGACTAGCATTACCTTAGGGAACTACAATGAGCAGTTCTTC; length: 19; V: TRBV19; J: TRBJ2-1; D: TRBD2; size: many
CDR3: CASSFRQGGAYEQYF; DNA: TGTGCCAGCAGTTTCCGGCAGGGGGGGGCTTACGAGCAGTACTTC; length: 15; V: TRBV28; J: TRBJ2-7; D: -; size: many
CDR3: CSATRGGQGAPYGQYF; DNA: TGCAGTGCCACTAGAGGAGGACAGGGGGCGCCCTACGGGCAGTACTTC; length: 16; V: TRBV20-1; J: TRBJ2-7; D: TRBD1; size: -
CDR3: CSARDLGRPQETQYF; DNA: TGCAGTGCTAGAGATCTGGGCAGGCCACAAGAGACCCAGTACTTC; length: 15; V: TRBV20-1; J: TRBJ2-5; D: -; size: many
CDR3: CARRQRTRGRAPYNEQFF; DNA: TGTGCCAGAAGGCAAAGGACTAGAGGGAGGGCCCCCTACAATGAGCAGTTCTTC; length: 18; V: TRBV27; J: TRBJ2-1; D: TRBD2; size: -
CDR3: CASSLDRGTGDTQYF; DNA: TGCGCCAGCAGCTTGGACAGGGGAACAGGAGATACGCAGTATTTT; length: 15; V: TRBV5-1; J: TRBJ2-3; D: TRBD1; size: many
CDR3: CASRRLAGEQYF; DNA: TGTGCCAGCAGGAGGCTAGCGGGGGAGCAGTACTTC; length: 12; V: TRBV6-1; J: TRBJ2-7; D: TRBD2; size: many
CDR3: CASRTPGTGDSINIQYF; DNA: TGTGCCAGCAGAACGCCCGGGACAGGGGACTCAATCAACATTCAGTACTTC; length: 17; V: TRBV6-1; J: TRBJ2-4; D: TRBD1; size: -
CDR3: CSAPLLGTPQQYF; DNA: TGCAGTGCCCCTCTCTTAGGCACCCCTCAGCAGTACTTC; length: 13; V: TRBV20-1; J: TRBJ2-7; D: -; size: once
CDR3: CASSQSNRQGALGSAQYF; DNA: TGTGCCAGCAGCCAAAGTAATCGGCAGGGGGCCCTCGGGTCTGCGCAGTATTTT; length: 18; V: TRBV7-8; J: TRBJ2-3; D: TRBD1; size: many
CDR3: CSARVFSGGPNTGELFF; DNA: TGCAGTGCTAGAGTATTTAGCGGGGGTCCGAACACCGGGGAGCTGTTTTTT; length: 17; V: TRBV20-1; J: TRBJ2-2; D: TRBD2; size: many
CDR3: CASSRYPRRVEQYF; DNA: TGTGCCAGTAGTAGGTACCCCCGACGTGTCGAGCAGTACTTC; length: 14; V: TRBV19; J: TRBJ2-7; D: -; size: -
CDR3: CASSLVRGDEQFF; DNA: TGTGCCAGCAGCTTGGTTCGGGGGGATGAGCAGTTCTTC; length: 13; V: TRBV5-6; J: TRBJ2-1; D: TRBD2; size: few